What follows are 4 T cell receptor beta chains derived from one specimen sequenced in a study of beta chain features in type 1 diabetes. Study-wide results and limits: Type 1 diabetes patients showed a moderate but significant shortening of TCRB CDR3s in all four CD4+ subsets.

All of the isolated RNA was reverse transcribed, so expressed TCRB transcripts were sequenced. Assay: immunoSEQ multiplex PCR; the TCRdb copy retains only in-frame clones and omits some. The profile shows about 640,000 clones, 12% of them singletons. These receptors have no identified antigens. Sequenced: naive CD4+ T cells from blood. The source of these receptors is a man aged 25 to 40 with type 1 diabetes.

This clone was observed a few times. V is TRBV19 and J is TRBJ1-1, with 8 bases that match TRBD1. CDR1 is LNHDA, CDR2 SQIVND, per germline (reference sequence). This CDR3 spans 14 amino acids. The V segment lost 4 bases and the J segment 1 base; nucleotides outside the gene matches: 2. This CDR3 is CASSTGQGNTEAFF. CDR3 DNA: TGTGCCAGTAGTACCGGACAGGGGAACACTGAAGCTTTCTTT. Drawing the rest from reference TRBV19 and TRBJ1-1, the complete variable domain is DGGITQSPKYLFRKEGQNVTLSCEQNLNHDAMYWYRQDPGQGLRLIYYSQIVNDFQKGDIAEGYSVSREKKESFPLTVTSAQKNPTAFYLCASSTGQGNTEAFFGQGTRLTVV.

This clone was seen more than once but under ten times. The V call is TRBV5-1, the J call TRBJ2-1; TRBD1 aligns across 9 bases. Unmatched junction bases numbered 6, after V lost 4 bases and J lost 1 base. Germline CDR1 reads SGHRS; CDR2 reads YFSETQ. This CDR3 contains 16 residues. The CDR3 spells CASSLTGTGSYNEQFF. The CDR3 nucleotides read TGCGCCAGCAGCCTGACGGGGACAGGGTCCTACAATGAGCAGTTCTTC. Supplemented by reference TRBV5-1 and TRBJ2-1, the full variable domain reads KAGVTQTPRYLIKTRGQQVTLSCSPISGHRSVSWYQQTPGQGLQFLFEYFSETQRNKGNFPGRFSGRQFSNSRSEMNVSTLELGDSALYLCASSLTGTGSYNEQFFGPGTRLTVL.

This sequence joins TRBV4-2 and TRBJ1-2, with D uncertain. Trimming left V 0 bases short and J 2 bases short, with 13 bases between. Germline V gene lookup returns CDR1 LGHNA and CDR2 YNFKEQ. The CDR3 consists of 16 residues. This CDR3 is CASSQEHNQLNYGYTF. CDR3 sequence (DNA): TGTGCCAGCAGCCAAGAGCACAACCAACTAAACTATGGCTACACCTTC.

In its sample, this clone was seen a few times. The V call is TRBV18, the J call TRBJ1-6; D is undetermined. In germline, CDR1 is KGHSH, CDR2 LQKENI. There are 13 residues in the CDR3. The V gene lost 2 bases and the J gene lost 7 bases, with 6 bases spanning the gap. This CDR3 is CASSPGLNSPLHF. CDR3 DNA sequence: TGTGCCAGCTCACCAGGTTTAAATTCACCCCTCCACTTT.